The sequence of this T cell receptor (beta chain) was determined in a study of lymphopenia after photon versus proton radiotherapy. TCRdb's copy holds only in-frame clones and misses some; the assay was immunoSEQ multiplex PCR. This table has tens of thousands of clones, 92% appearing once. Deletions cut 5 bases from V and 0 bases from J, with 11 bases between. Germline V gives CDR1 MGHRA, CDR2 YSYEKL. The CDR3 runs 15 residues. With respect to this clone: Its antigen is currently unknown.

Study-level findings and limits: After lymphocyte nadir, photon-treated repertoires showed oligoclonal expansion, especially CD8+ Temra. Proton therapy kept repertoires fairly stable, unlike photons, which gained effector/memory cells.

The sequencing used peripheral blood, collected from a patient treated with proton-based radiotherapy. This chain joins TRBV4-1 and TRBJ1-3, with D unclear. The receptor's source is a woman in her 70s with pancreatic cancer. Some clones in this sample may be carry-over from other donors' samples. The CDR3: CASSETAISGNTIYF. DNA of the CDR3: TGCGCCAGCAGCGAAACAGCAATCTCTGGAAACACCATATATTTT.